The 31 T cell receptor beta chains reported below all come from one sample, sequenced in a study of T cell clonotyping in hematopoietic cell transplantation. The method was immunoSEQ multiplex PCR; TCRdb's version includes in-frame clones alone and lacks a portion of them. The repertoire includes 7,000 or so clones, around nine tenths of them detected once, and 4% to 5.5% sits in the top ten. Source: PBMCs, taken 30 days after allogeneic stem cell transplant. Receptor source: a female patient aged 45-65 years who had an allogeneic stem cell transplant from an unrelated donor, so the T cells may come from the graft donor. Some clones in this sample may be carry-over from other donors' samples.

This chain uses TRBV9 with TRBJ2-2; 9 nucleotides align to TRBD2. This CDR3 has 15 residues. Looked up from germline, CDR1 is SGDLS and CDR2 is YYNGEE. Trimming at V came to 1 base and at J to 5 bases, leaving 3 bases not matched to a gene. Written as DNA, the CDR3 is TGTGCCAGCAGCGTATTGGCGGGAGGGACCGGGGAGCTGTTTTTT. Encoded protein: CASSVLAGGTGELFF.

This chain connects TRBV9 to TRBJ2-2, with 8 bases fitting TRBD2. The J segment lost 5 bases and the V segment lost 3 bases, leaving 9 bases of the junction unmatched. Germline assignment: CDR1 SGDLS and CDR2 YYNGEE. The CDR3 totals 16 residues. The CDR3, as DNA: TGTGCCAGCAGCGAAGATAGCGGGATTGGGACCGGGGAGCTGTTTTTT. Residues: CASSEDSGIGTGELFF.

This chain links TRBV30 with TRBJ2-1, with D uncertain. The V gene lost 2 bases and the J gene lost 7 bases, with 9 bases spanning the gap. Germline CDR1 is GTSNPN and CDR2 is SVGIG (reference sequence). This CDR3 has 12 amino acids. The DNA of the CDR3 is TGTGCCTGGAGTCGAGTAGGAAATGAGCAGTTCTTC. Its protein product is CAWSRVGNEQFF.

With respect to this clone: Relative to the germline gene, one junction end is altered; a read error may explain this. V usage is TRBV27 and J usage is TRBJ2-7, with D unresolved. CDR3 length: 12 residues. Germline V gene lookup returns CDR1 MNHEY and CDR2 SMNVEV (reference sequence). CDR3 bases: TGTGCCGGCAGTTTAGGGAACTACGAGCAGTACTTC. This sequence encodes CAGSLGNYEQYF.

The chain uses TRBV4-2 and TRBJ1-1, with a possible D match to TRBD1 (5 bases). The CDR3 covers 15 residues. CDR1 is LGHNA, CDR2 YNFKEQ, per germline. The germline V and J ends were trimmed by 4 bases and 1 base, with 13 bases remaining between them. The DNA for the CDR3 is TGTGCCAGCAGCCCAGGTGGGGGGAAGAACACTGAAGCTTTCTTT. As protein: CASSPGGGKNTEAFF.

V gene TRBV28 combines with J gene TRBJ1-5, with TRBD1 identical over 8 bases. CDR1 is MDHEN, CDR2 SYDVKM, per germline. The CDR3 consists of 15 residues. With 3 bases clipped from V and 1 base from J, the junction kept 2 bases outside the gene matches. For the CDR3, the DNA is TGTGCCAGCAGTTTGACAGGGGCAAGCAATCAGCCCCAGCATTTT. It translates to CASSLTGASNQPQHF.

This clone occurred once. The V gene is TRBV4-3, the J gene TRBJ1-2; D is perhaps TRBD1 (5 bases). CDR1 and CDR2 from the germline V gene are LGHNA and YSLEER. Trimming pared 4 bases from V and 8 bases from J, leaving 17 bases between. This CDR3 spans 14 amino acids. The CDR3 protein is CASSPSLGGGGYTF. CDR3 DNA sequence: TGCGCCAGCAGCCCCTCCCTCGGGGGTGGCGGCTACACCTTC.

J is TRBJ2-2 and V is TRBV7-9; D possibly corresponds to TRBD2 (5 bases). The CDR3 contains 15 residues. Germline loops: CDR1 SEHNR, CDR2 FQNEAQ (reference sequence). V shed 3 bases and J shed 6 bases, with 14 bases lying between them. The DNA for the CDR3 is TGTGCCAGCAGCTTCAGCGAGGGAGTCGCCGGGGAGCTGTTTTTT. It codes for CASSFSEGVAGELFF.

The chain joins TRBV2 to TRBJ2-7; the match to TRBD2 covers 7 bases. The CDR3 runs to 15 residues. J was trimmed by 0 bases and V by 1 base; bases with no gene match: 3. Germline-derived CDR1 and CDR2 are SNHLY and FYNNEI. The CDR3 DNA reads TGTGCCAGCAGTGAAGTAGCGGGCTTCTCCTACGAGCAGTACTTC. Translation gives CASSEVAGFSYEQYF.

The genes are TRBV2 and TRBJ2-3, with D perhaps matching TRBD1 (5 bases). CDR3 size: 14 residues. The germline gives CDR1 SNHLY, CDR2 FYNNEI. V lost 10 bases and J 6 bases, leaving 20 bases between the germline ends. The CDR3 DNA sequence: TGTGCCACCACCCTCCAGGGAACCGCGGATACGCAGTATTTT. The encoded protein is CATTLQGTADTQYF. Filled out from reference TRBV2 and TRBJ2-3, the complete variable domain reads EPEVTQTPSHQVTQMGQEVILRCVPISNHLYFYWYRQILGQKVEFLVSFYNNEISEKSEIFDDQFSVERPDGSNFTLKIRSTKLEDSAMYFCATTLQGTADTQYFGPGTRLTVL.

The CDR3 protein is CASSDRANYGYTF. Written as DNA, the CDR3 is TGTGCCAGCAGCGACAGGGCTAACTATGGCTACACCTTC. The chain couples TRBV2 to TRBJ1-2, with 7 bases aligning to TRBD1. Germline V gene data show CDR1 as SNHLY and CDR2 as FYNNEI. The length of the CDR3 is 13 residues. With 6 bases clipped from V and 0 bases from J, the junction kept 1 base outside the gene matches.

The CDR3 coding sequence is TGTGCCAGCAGCGTAGGTTGGGGCAATCAGCCCCAGCATTTT. It yields the protein CASSVGWGNQPQHF. The genes are TRBV9 and TRBJ1-5; D ambiguous. The CDR3 is 14 residues long. Trimming removed 0 bases from V and 2 bases from J, with 6 bases in between. Per germline, CDR1 SGDLS and CDR2 YYNGEE.

V is TRBV28 and J is TRBJ2-6, with a weak D call TRBD2 (6 bases). V lost 2 bases to trimming and J lost 0 bases, with 11 bases between them. The CDR3 length is 17 residues. Germline-derived CDR1 and CDR2 are MDHEN and SYDVKM. CDR3 sequence (DNA): TGTGCCAGCAGTTTAATTGTGGGGGGCTCTGGGGCCAACGTCCTGACTTTC. It yields the protein CASSLIVGGSGANVLTF.

V gene TRBV6-1 combines with J gene TRBJ1-3; D is undetermined. From germline, CDR1 is MNHNS and CDR2 SASEGT. CDR3 size: 19 residues. V lost 0 bases to trimming and J lost 0 bases, with 18 bases between them. The CDR3 DNA follows: TGTGCCAGCAGTGAAGCGCTTCGTTCTATCACGAACTCTGGAAACACCATATATTTT. This codes for CASSEALRSITNSGNTIYF.

CDR3 in DNA: TGTGCCAGCAGCTTAGATGCAGGAAACACCATATATTTT. Translated: CASSLDAGNTIYF. V gene TRBV11-2 combines with J gene TRBJ1-3; D unresolved. Per the germline V gene, CDR1 is SGHAT and CDR2 is FQNNGV. This CDR3 has 13 amino acids. The V and J ends lost 0 bases and 4 bases respectively, with 4 bases between them.

CDR3 nucleotides: TGTGCCTGGATAAGAACACCGAACACTGAAGCTTTCTTT. Amino acids: CAWIRTPNTEAFF. J is TRBJ1-1 and V is TRBV30; D unclear. The germline V and J ends were trimmed by 4 bases and 1 base, with 10 bases remaining between them. Germline lookup yields CDR1 GTSNPN and CDR2 SVGIG (reference sequence). This CDR3 spans 13 amino acids.

The chain joins TRBV5-4 to TRBJ2-5; 7 bases line up with TRBD1. CDR1 is SGHNT, CDR2 YYREEE, per germline (reference sequence). V gave up 5 bases and J gave up 3 bases; unmatched junction bases: 4. The CDR3 sequence is 13 residues long. The CDR3: CASSPGTEETQYF. In DNA, the CDR3 is TGTGCCAGCAGTCCCGGGACAGAAGAGACCCAGTACTTC.

The J gene is TRBJ1-5, the V gene TRBV19; 7 positions agree with TRBD1. Germline trimming cut 4 bases from V and 2 bases from J; bases unmatched to any gene: 8. CDR1 and CDR2 from the germline V gene are LNHDA and SQIVND (reference sequence). The length of the CDR3 is 16 residues. The CDR3 is CASSTGTVYGNQPQHF. For the CDR3, the DNA is TGTGCCAGTAGTACCGGGACAGTTTATGGCAATCAGCCCCAGCATTTT.

The rearrangement uses TRBV23-1 and TRBJ2-7; D uncertain. TRBV23-1 is an ORF; its function is uncertain. This CDR3 has 13 amino acids. Trimming took 5 bases from V and 4 from J, leaving 12 bases between them. In DNA, the CDR3 is TGCGCCAGCAGTGAGCAGGCGACTTACGAGCAGTACGTC. As protein: CASSEQATYEQYV.

J is TRBJ1-2 and V is TRBV6-5; 12 bases align to TRBD1. This CDR3 is built from 13 residues. CDR1 is MNHEY and CDR2 is SVGAGI in the germline V gene. J was trimmed by 7 bases and V by 9 bases; bases with no gene match: 6. The CDR3 region is CASRDRGRSGYTF. The CDR3 bases are TGTGCCAGTAGGGACAGGGGGCGAAGTGGCTACACCTTC.

The chain couples TRBV7-2 to TRBJ2-7; the D gene is possibly TRBD1 (5 bases). CDR3 length equals 16 residues. The germline V gene encodes CDR1 SGHTA and CDR2 FQGNSA. V shed 1 base and J shed 5 bases, with 18 bases lying between them. The CDR3 sequence: CASSLEQVRKWDEQYF. CDR3 in DNA: TGTGCCAGCAGCTTAGAACAGGTGCGGAAGTGGGACGAGCAGTACTTC. The full variable domain, in which reference TRBV7-2 and TRBJ2-7 provide the parts outside the CDR3, is GAGVSQSPSNKVTEKGKDVELRCDPISGHTALYWYRQSLGQGLEFLIYFQGNSAPDKSGLPSDRFSAERTGGSVSTLTIQRTQQEDSAVYLCASSLEQVRKWDEQYFGPGTRLTVT.

The chain couples TRBV11-2 to TRBJ1-1; D possibly corresponds to TRBD1 (5 bases). This CDR3 has 14 amino acids. Trimming cost V 1 base and J 5 bases, with 11 bases left between them. Looked up from germline, CDR1 is SGHAT and CDR2 is FQNNGV. The CDR3 protein is CASSLVLGGTEAFF. The CDR3 coding sequence is TGTGCCAGCAGCTTAGTGTTGGGGGGTACTGAAGCTTTCTTT. Full variable domain (remainder filled in from reference TRBV11-2 and TRBJ1-1): EAGVAQSPRYKIIEKRQSVAFWCNPISGHATLYWYQQILGQGPKLLIQFQNNGVVDDSQLPKDRFSAERLKGVDSTLKIQPAKLEDSAVYLCASSLVLGGTEAFFGQGTRLTVV.

The chain is built from TRBV27 and TRBJ1-1; D is undetermined. The CDR3 runs 13 residues. The germline V gene encodes CDR1 MNHEY and CDR2 SMNVEV (reference sequence). V was shortened by 11 bases and J by 6 bases, with 19 bases between the two germline ends. The CDR3 sequence: CAPTNEGGPEAFF. In DNA, the CDR3 is TGTGCCCCGACTAACGAAGGAGGTCCTGAAGCTTTCTTT.

This rearrangement joins TRBV5-1 to TRBJ1-1, with 7 bases identical to TRBD1. Germline CDR1 and CDR2: SGHRS and YFSETQ. This CDR3 has 14 residues. The V segment lost 3 bases and the J segment 2 bases; nucleotides outside the gene matches: 4. CDR3 sequence reads: CASSSGQPNTEAFF. CDR3 in DNA: TGCGCCAGCAGCTCGGGACAGCCTAACACTGAAGCTTTCTTT.

This chain links TRBV5-6 with TRBJ2-5; D might be TRBD2 (5 bases). The germline gives CDR1 SGHDT, CDR2 YYEEEE. The CDR3 loop spans 13 amino acids. Trimming cost V 4 bases and J 2 bases, with 9 bases left between them. The CDR3 DNA reads as TGTGCCAGCAGCCGAGGACTGCAAGAGACCCAGTACTTC. This codes for CASSRGLQETQYF.

The chain couples TRBV6-6 to TRBJ1-1; D ambiguous. V was cut by 7 bases and J by 3 bases, with 15 bases left in between. The CDR3 spans 14 residues. Germline CDR1 is MNHNY and CDR2 is SVGAGI (reference sequence). CDR3 amino acids: CASTLERTDTEAFF. The CDR3 coding sequence is TGTGCCAGCACCTTAGAGCGGACGGACACTGAAGCTTTCTTT.

The chain has TRBV5-4 and TRBJ1-6; D remains unclear. The germline V gene has CDR1 SGHNT and CDR2 YYREEE (reference sequence). Trimming removed 5 bases at V and 7 bases at J, with 13 bases between. The CDR3 is made up of 14 amino acids. CDR3 amino acids: CASRERGTNSPLHF. The CDR3 DNA reads as TGTGCCAGCAGAGAACGGGGTACCAATTCACCCCTCCACTTT. The full variable domain, its missing parts supplied by reference TRBV5-4 and TRBJ1-6, is ETGVTQSPTHLIKTRGQQVTLRCSSQSGHNTVSWYQQALGQGPQFIFQYYREEENGRGNFPPRFSGLQFPNYSSELNVNALELDDSALYLCASRERGTNSPLHFGNGTRLTVT.

The sample holds a few counts of this clone. The chain employs TRBV18 and TRBJ2-7; D gene ambiguous. V lost 5 bases and J 6 bases, leaving 11 bases between the germline ends. The CDR3 runs to 12 residues. Germline V lookup: CDR1 KGHSH, CDR2 LQKENI. The DNA for the CDR3 is TGTGCCAGCTCATTAATAATTGCCGAGCAGTACTTC. It codes for CASSLIIAEQYF.

The rearrangement uses TRBV10-3 and TRBJ2-5; 8 bases are a match to TRBD2. This CDR3 has 17 residues. The junction had 14 bases not matched to a gene; V was cut back by 4 bases and J by 4 bases. Germline V CDR1 and CDR2: ENHRY, SYGVKD. The CDR3 loop reads CAISGSSGLDPPETQYF. CDR3 coding DNA: TGTGCCATCAGTGGGTCTAGCGGGTTGGACCCCCCAGAGACCCAGTACTTC.

This chain joins TRBV28 and TRBJ2-7, with D maybe TRBD1 (5 bases). The CDR3 is made up of 14 amino acids. The ends were cut back, 3 bases at V and 5 bases at J, with 14 bases in the middle. Germline CDR1 and CDR2: MDHEN and SYDVKM. The DNA for the CDR3 is TGTGCCAGCAGTTTTGGCGGCAGGGCTAACGAGCAGTACGTC. It encodes CASSFGGRANEQYV.

The chain carries TRBV6-5 and TRBJ2-7; 8 nucleotides align to TRBD1. Germline assignment: CDR1 MNHEY and CDR2 SVGAGI. V lost 8 bases to trimming and J lost 3 bases; unmatched junction nucleotides: 9. This CDR3 comprises 14 residues. The CDR3 nucleotides read TGTGCCAGCGGCCGGACAGGGAGTCTCTACGAGCAGTACTTC. It specifies CASGRTGSLYEQYF.